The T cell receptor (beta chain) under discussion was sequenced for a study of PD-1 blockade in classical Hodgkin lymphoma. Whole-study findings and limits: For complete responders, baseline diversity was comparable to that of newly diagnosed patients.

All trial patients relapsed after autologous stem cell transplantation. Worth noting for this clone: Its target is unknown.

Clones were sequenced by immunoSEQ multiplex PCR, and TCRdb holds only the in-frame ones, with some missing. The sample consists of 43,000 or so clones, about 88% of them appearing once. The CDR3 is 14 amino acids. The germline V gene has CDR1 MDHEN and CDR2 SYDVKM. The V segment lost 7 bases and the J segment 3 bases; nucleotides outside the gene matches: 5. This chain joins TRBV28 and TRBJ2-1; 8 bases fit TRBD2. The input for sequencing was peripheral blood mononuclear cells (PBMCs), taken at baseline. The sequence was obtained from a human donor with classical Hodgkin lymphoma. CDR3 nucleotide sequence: TGTGCCAGCAAGGTAGCGGGAAACTACAATGAGCAGTTCTTC. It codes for CASKVAGNYNEQFF. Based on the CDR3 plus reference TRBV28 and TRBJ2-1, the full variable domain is DVKVTQSSRYLVKRTGEKVFLECVQDMDHENMFWYRQDPGLGLRLIYFSYDVKMKEKGDIPEGYSVSREKKERFSLILESASTNQTSMYLCASKVAGNYNEQFFGPGTRLTVL.